This T cell receptor beta chain emerged from a study of blood T cell repertoires in COVID-19. Study details: COVID-19 samples from acute and convalescent phases originated in the United States, Italy and Spain. Nucleic acid was either cDNA or gDNA, and it came from T cells, B-cell-depleted T cells, or PBMCs.

This CDR3 has 16 amino acids. The germline V gene has CDR1 LGHDT and CDR2 YNNKEL (reference sequence). V gave up 1 base and J gave up 0 bases, with 9 bases separating them. Study processing details: Amplifying reference gene primers gave estimates of nucleated cell counts. The data were produced by immunoSEQ multiplex PCR, yet TCRdb's version contains in-frame clones alone and is incomplete. For V, J and clone size, that table is used; D and trimming come from the DNA. The sample lists 250,000 to 350,000 clones, about 89% seen once, with 0.94% in the top ten. This clone has more than one count but fewer than ten.

This TCR was recovered from a middle-aged woman who had recovered from COVID-19. The specimen sequenced was peripheral blood. The chain combines TRBV3-1 (or the pseudogene TRBV3-2) with TRBJ2-2; tentatively, D is TRBD2 (5 bases). CDR3 in DNA: TGTGCCAGCAGCCAAGGCACGGGATCGAACACCGGGGAGCTGTTTTTT. This gives the protein CASSQGTGSNTGELFF.